This TCR beta chain was documented in a study of patients and donors after allogeneic stem cell transplantation. The germline V and J ends were trimmed by 5 bases and 5 bases, with 18 bases remaining between them. CDR3 length: 15 residues. Per the germline V gene, CDR1 is MNHNS and CDR2 is SASEGT. TCRdb processed the RT-PCR reads anew with MiXCR; each CDR3 protein has one entry. The sample includes hundreds of thousands of distinct CDR3 sequences, approximately 16% of them seen just once. Sample: blood, either unsorted or a sorted T cell fraction (not recorded which). The J gene is TRBJ1-2, the V gene TRBV6-1; D remains unclear. The receptor was derived from a human donor who was either an allogeneic HSCT recipient or a stem cell or donor lymphocyte infusion donor (not recorded which). It is not recorded whose cells these are; they may come from a transplant donor. The CDR3 loop reads CASSIGASGIYGYTF. In nucleotides, the CDR3 is TGTGCCAGCAGTATTGGCGCGTCCGGGATATATGGCTACACCTTC.